This TCR beta chain comes out of a study of blood T cell repertoires in COVID-19. This clone appeared a few times. Using immunoSEQ multiplex PCR, the repertoire was profiled, and TCRdb retains in-frame clones only, with some absent. The sample has over 150,000 clones, around 85% seen once. This CDR3 contains 15 residues. The V and J ends lost 6 bases and 2 bases, in that order; junction bases with no gene match: 5. Germline lookup yields CDR1 SNHLY and CDR2 FYNNEI. Sequenced material: peripheral blood. The clonotype comes from a man aged 30 to 45 with acute or convalescent COVID-19. The V call is TRBV2, the J call TRBJ1-3, with 9 bases identical to TRBD1. The CDR3 coding sequence is TGTGCCAGCAGGTCGACAGGGGGTCCTGGAAACACCATATATTTT. Translation gives CASRSTGGPGNTIYF. The full variable domain, in which reference TRBV2 and TRBJ1-3 provide the parts outside the CDR3, is EPEVTQTPSHQVTQMGQEVILRCVPISNHLYFYWYRQILGQKVEFLVSFYNNEISEKSEIFDDQFSVERPDGSNFTLKIRSTKLEDSAMYFCASRSTGGPGNTIYFGEGSWLTVV.